A selection of T cell receptor beta chains follows, all from one sample in a study of shared clonotypes between healthy human individuals. This table comes from immunoSEQ multiplex PCR, and its TCRdb copy is limited to in-frame clones, with some not included. The sample shows 400,000 to 500,000 clones, 60% to 85% of them seen only once. The sample taken for sequencing was PBMCs. The receptors originated from a woman between 40 and 50 years old in good health. Some clones in this sample may be carry-over from other donors' samples. The CDR3 runs from the conserved cysteine through the conserved F or W. A D gene is named only where the DNA matches it firmly. Rows give clone size only sometimes, using once, few, many, or a class for an expanded clone.

.,TRBJ1-3,many,TRBV5-1,TGCGCCAGCAGCCAGGATTCTGGAAACACCATATATTTT,CASSQDSGNTIYF
.,TRBJ1-3,.,TRBV6-6,TGTGCCAGCAGTTACCCCGGACACTCCGGAAACACCATATATTTT,CASSYPGHSGNTIYF
TRBD1,TRBJ1-1,.,TRBV5-4,TGTGCCAGCAGCTTCCCGAGGACAGGGCTATCCACTGAAGCTTTCTTT,CASSFPRTGLSTEAFF
TRBD2,TRBJ2-2,.,TRBV18,TGTGCCAGCTCACTTCTTCAGGAACTAGCGGGAACCGGGGAGCTGTTTTTT,CASSLLQELAGTGELFF
.,TRBJ1-5,.,TRBV9,TGTGCCAGCAGCCCATTGGGGGACAACTATAGCAATCAGCCCCAGCATTTT,CASSPLGDNYSNQPQHF
.,TRBJ2-5,.,TRBV10-2,TGCGCCAGCAGTGAAGGAGGGACCCCGGAGACCCAGTACTTC,CASSEGGTPETQYF
.,TRBJ1-2,once,TRBV9,TGTGCCAGCAGCTCAAGAGTGAACGGGGAGATTAACTATGGCTACACCTTC,CASSSRVNGEINYGYTF
.,TRBJ2-3,.,TRBV7-9,TGTGCCAGCAGCCCACGAGTCGTAGATACGCAGTATTTT,CASSPRVVDTQYF
.,TRBJ1-5,.,TRBV19,TGTGCCAGTAGGATATCTTACGGGGCCCCCCAGCCCCAGCATTTT,CASRISYGAPQPQHF
.,TRBJ2-3,.,TRBV18,TGTGCCAGCTCACCACCGGAGACAGCAGATACGCAGTATTTT,CASSPPETADTQYF
.,TRBJ2-3,.,TRBV4-1,TGCGCCAGCAGCCAGGGGGGAGTAGATACGCAGTATTTT,CASSQGGVDTQYF
.,TRBJ2-7,.,TRBV10-3,TGTGCCATCAGGATGGACAGAAAAATCTACGAGCAGTACTTC,CAIRMDRKIYEQYF
.,TRBJ1-4,.,TRBV29-1,TGCAGTGTCAACCGGGATCGCAACGATGAAAAACTGTTTTTT,CSVNRDRNDEKLFF
TRBD1,TRBJ1-4,.,TRBV28,TGTGCCAGCAGTTTAGAGGCTGGGACAGGAGTCGGAAAACTGTTTTTT,CASSLEAGTGVGKLFF
.,TRBJ2-2,.,TRBV5-1,TGCGCCAGCAGCGCATCACAGAACACCGGGGAGCTGTTTTTT,CASSASQNTGELFF
TRBD2,TRBJ2-3,.,TRBV4-2,TGTGCCAGCAGCAAAGGGACTAGCGGGGAGGGTACAGATACGCAGTATTTT,CASSKGTSGEGTDTQYF
TRBD2,TRBJ2-7,.,TRBV29-1,TGCAGCGTTGGGATCGCGGGAGGTCTGGGGGAGCAGTACTTC,CSVGIAGGLGEQYF
TRBD1,TRBJ1-6,.,TRBV28,TGTGCCAGCAGTTCCTATGGGCGGACAGGGGATCATTCACCCCTCCACTTT,CASSSYGRTGDHSPLHF
.,TRBJ2-7,.,TRBV7-3,TGTGCCAGCAGCTTAGGAACTGGGGAGCAGTACTTC,CASSLGTGEQYF
.,TRBJ2-4,.,TRBV4-2,TGTGCCAGCAGCCAAGCGGGAGCCAAAAACATTCAGTACTTC,CASSQAGAKNIQYF
TRBD1,TRBJ2-7,.,TRBV19,TGTGCCAGTAGACGGGACAGGGTCACCTACGAGCAGTACTTC,CASRRDRVTYEQYF
TRBD1,TRBJ1-2,.,TRBV18,TGTGCCAGCTCACCACCGGGACAGGGAGGAGGCGATACCTTC,CASSPPGQGGGDTF
TRBD2,TRBJ2-3,.,TRBV11-2,TGTGCCAGCAGCTTCAGGGCGGGAGGGGGCACAGATACGCAGTATTTT,CASSFRAGGGTDTQYF
.,TRBJ2-1,.,TRBV7-8,TGTGCCAGCAGCTTACTAGCGAATTACAATGAGCAGTTCTTC,CASSLLANYNEQFF
TRBD2,TRBJ2-1,.,TRBV4-2,TGTGCCAGCAGCCAAGATCCGGATAGCGGGAGCCGTGAGCAGTTCTTC,CASSQDPDSGSREQFF
TRBD1,TRBJ2-5,.,TRBV6-5,TGTGCCAGCAGTCCCCGGGACAGGGGGGGAGAGACCCAGTACTTC,CASSPRDRGGETQYF
.,TRBJ2-7,.,TRBV28,TGTGCCAGCTTAGCCACTGGGATTCCATCCTACGAGCAGTACTTC,CASLATGIPSYEQYF
.,TRBJ2-4,.,TRBV21-1,TGTGCCAGCAGCAAAGCGGGGTCGTGTGGTCCCAAAAACATTCAGTACTTC,CASSKAGSCGPKNIQYF
.,TRBJ2-4,.,TRBV7-8,TGTGCCAGCAGCCGGGGGGCAGCCATCAACATTCAGTACTTC,CASSRGAAINIQYF
.,TRBJ2-7,once,TRBV4-3,TGCGCCAGCAGCCAAGATCTGGTCCTAACGGGCTACGAGCAGTACTTC,CASSQDLVLTGYEQYF
TRBD1,TRBJ2-5,once,TRBV27,TGTGCCAGCAGTCGGACCGAGGGGGCGGAGACCCAGTACTTC,CASSRTEGAETQYF
TRBD2,TRBJ2-7,once,TRBV5-5,TGTGCCAGCAGCAACTCCACTAGCGGACCCTACGAGCAGTACTTC,CASSNSTSGPYEQYF
.,TRBJ2-2,.,TRBV18,TGTGCCAGCTCACCACGGGGGAGTGGCGGGACGGGCACCGGGGAGCTGTTTTTT,CASSPRGSGGTGTGELFF
.,TRBJ1-1,many,TRBV6-5,TGTGCCAGCAGTTACCGTTCGGGACACCTTGAAGCTTTCTTT,CASSYRSGHLEAFF
TRBD1,TRBJ2-1,.,TRBV7-3,TGTGCCAGCAGCTTAACCGCGACAGGGGGACTTGATGAGCAGTTCTTC,CASSLTATGGLDEQFF
TRBD2,TRBJ2-3,once,TRBV11-2,TGTGCCAGCAGCTTAGGGAGCGGGAGAGCAACCTTCACAGATACGCAGTATTTT,CASSLGSGRATFTDTQYF
.,TRBJ2-7,.,TRBV5-1,TGCGCCAGCAGCTTAGAAAGGGGGTCCTACGAGCAGTACTTC,CASSLERGSYEQYF
.,TRBJ2-6,.,TRBV9,TGTGCCAGCAGCGTCGACTTTCTAAGGGCCAACGTCCTGACTTTC,CASSVDFLRANVLTF
.,TRBJ1-2,.,TRBV28,TGTGCCAGCAGCCCCAGACAGAGCTATGGCTACACCTTC,CASSPRQSYGYTF
.,TRBJ2-2,.,TRBV11-2,TGTGCCAGCAGCTGGCTAGCATTGACCGGGGAGCTGTTTTTT,CASSWLALTGELFF
.,TRBJ2-7,few,TRBV5-1,TGCGCCAGCAGCTTGGGGGGGCCCACAAGCAGCTACGAGCAGTACTTC,CASSLGGPTSSYEQYF
TRBD1,TRBJ2-7,.,TRBV29-1,TGCAGCGTTGAAGGTGGACAGGTTCCTCTTCGGGAGCAGTACTTC,CSVEGGQVPLREQYF
.,TRBJ1-2,few,TRBV25-1,TGTGCCAGCAGTGAGCTCCAGCGTAACTATGGCTACACCTTC,CASSELQRNYGYTF
.,TRBJ2-7,.,TRBV28,TGTGCCAGCAGTTTAAGGACCTACGAGCAGTACTTC,CASSLRTYEQYF
TRBD2,TRBJ2-1,.,TRBV5-1,TGCGCCAGCAGCTTGGTTCCTTCCGGGACTAGCGGGAATGAGCAGTTCTTC,CASSLVPSGTSGNEQFF
.,TRBJ2-7,once,TRBV5-4,TGTGCCAGCAGCTTGGCCCTCGGGACTTCCTACGAGCAGTACTTC,CASSLALGTSYEQYF